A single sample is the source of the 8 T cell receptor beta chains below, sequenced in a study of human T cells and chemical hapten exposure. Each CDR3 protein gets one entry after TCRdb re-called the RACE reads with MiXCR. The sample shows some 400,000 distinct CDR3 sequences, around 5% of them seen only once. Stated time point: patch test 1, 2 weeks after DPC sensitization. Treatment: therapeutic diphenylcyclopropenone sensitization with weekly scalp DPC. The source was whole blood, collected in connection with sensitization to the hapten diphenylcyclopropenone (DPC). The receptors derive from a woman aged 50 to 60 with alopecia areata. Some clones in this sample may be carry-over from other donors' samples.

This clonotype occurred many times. The CDR3: CASTSGTSEYNEQFF. The CDR3 bases are TGTGCCAGCACCTCCGGGACTAGCGAATACAATGAGCAGTTCTTC. The chain combines TRBV13 with TRBJ2-1; 10 nucleotides line up with TRBD2. Germline V lookup: CDR1 PRHDT, CDR2 FYEKMQ (reference sequence). The J segment lost 4 bases and the V segment lost 7 bases, leaving 7 bases of the junction unmatched. CDR3 length equals 15 residues. The full variable domain, in which reference TRBV13 and TRBJ2-1 provide the parts outside the CDR3, is AAGVIQSPRHLIKEKRETATLKCYPIPRHDTVYWYQQGPGQDPQFLISFYEKMQSDKGSIPDRFSAQQFSDYHSELNMSSLELGDSALYFCASTSGTSEYNEQFFGPGTRLTVL.

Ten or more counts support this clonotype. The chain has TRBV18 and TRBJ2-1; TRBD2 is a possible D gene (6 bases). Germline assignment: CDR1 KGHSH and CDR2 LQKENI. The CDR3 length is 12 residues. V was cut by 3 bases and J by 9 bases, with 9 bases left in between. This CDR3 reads CASSPRGGEQFF. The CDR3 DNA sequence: TGTGCCAGCTCACCCCGGGGAGGTGAGCAGTTCTTC. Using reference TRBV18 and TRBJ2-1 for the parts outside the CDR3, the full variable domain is NAGVMQNPRHLVRRRGQEARLRCSPMKGHSHVYWYRQLPEEGLKFMVYLQKENIIDESGMPKERFSAEFPKEGPSILRIQQVVRGDSAAYFCASSPRGGEQFFGPGTRLTVL.

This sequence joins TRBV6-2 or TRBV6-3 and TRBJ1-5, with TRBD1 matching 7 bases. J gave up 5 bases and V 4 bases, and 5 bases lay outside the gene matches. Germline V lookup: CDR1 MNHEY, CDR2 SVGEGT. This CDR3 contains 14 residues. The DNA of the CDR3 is TGTGCCAGCAGTTTCGCAGGGGGGCATCAGCCCCAGCATTTT. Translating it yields CASSFAGGHQPQHF.

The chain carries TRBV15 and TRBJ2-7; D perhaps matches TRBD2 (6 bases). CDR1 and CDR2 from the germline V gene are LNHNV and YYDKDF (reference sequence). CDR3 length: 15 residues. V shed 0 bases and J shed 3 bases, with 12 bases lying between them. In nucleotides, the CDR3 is TGTGCCACCAGCAGAGATAAACTAGCAGACTACGAGCAGTACTTC. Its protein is CATSRDKLADYEQYF. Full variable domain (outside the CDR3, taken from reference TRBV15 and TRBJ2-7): DAMVIQNPRYQVTQFGKPVTLSCSQTLNHNVMYWYQQKSSQAPKLLFHYYDKDFNNEADTPDNFQSRRPNTSFCFLDIRSPGLGDTAMYLCATSRDKLADYEQYFGPGTRLTVT.

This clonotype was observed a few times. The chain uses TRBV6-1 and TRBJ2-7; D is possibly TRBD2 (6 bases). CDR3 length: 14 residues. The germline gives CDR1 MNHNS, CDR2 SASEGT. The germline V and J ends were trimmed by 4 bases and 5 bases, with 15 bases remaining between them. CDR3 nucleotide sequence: TGTGCCAGCAGTGGATTGGGAGGTGGTCACGAGCAGTACTTC. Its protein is CASSGLGGGHEQYF.

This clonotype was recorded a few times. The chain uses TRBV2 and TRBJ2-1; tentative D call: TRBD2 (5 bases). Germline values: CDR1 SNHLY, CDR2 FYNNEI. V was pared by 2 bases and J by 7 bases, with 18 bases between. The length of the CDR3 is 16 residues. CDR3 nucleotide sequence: TGTGCCAGCAGTGAACCAAGTGGGGTAGCGAAGAATGAGCAGTTCTTC. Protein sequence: CASSEPSGVAKNEQFF. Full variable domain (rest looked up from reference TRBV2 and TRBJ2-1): EPEVTQTPSHQVTQMGQEVILRCVPISNHLYFYWYRQILGQKVEFLVSFYNNEISEKSEIFDDQFSVERPDGSNFTLKIRSTKLEDSAMYFCASSEPSGVAKNEQFFGPGTRLTVL.

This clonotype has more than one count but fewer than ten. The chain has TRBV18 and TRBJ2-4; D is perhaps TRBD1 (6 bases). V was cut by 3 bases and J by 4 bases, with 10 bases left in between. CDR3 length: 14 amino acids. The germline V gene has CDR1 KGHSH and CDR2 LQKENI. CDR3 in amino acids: CASSPDRRKNIQYF. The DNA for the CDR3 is TGTGCCAGCTCACCCGACAGGAGAAAAAACATTCAGTACTTC.

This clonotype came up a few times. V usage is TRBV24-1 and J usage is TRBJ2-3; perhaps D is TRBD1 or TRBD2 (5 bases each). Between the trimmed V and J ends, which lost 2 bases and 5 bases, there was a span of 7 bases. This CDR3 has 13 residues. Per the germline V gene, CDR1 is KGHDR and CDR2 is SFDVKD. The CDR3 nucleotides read TGTGCCACCAGTGATTCTGGGGGAGATACGCAGTATTTT. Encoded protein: CATSDSGGDTQYF.